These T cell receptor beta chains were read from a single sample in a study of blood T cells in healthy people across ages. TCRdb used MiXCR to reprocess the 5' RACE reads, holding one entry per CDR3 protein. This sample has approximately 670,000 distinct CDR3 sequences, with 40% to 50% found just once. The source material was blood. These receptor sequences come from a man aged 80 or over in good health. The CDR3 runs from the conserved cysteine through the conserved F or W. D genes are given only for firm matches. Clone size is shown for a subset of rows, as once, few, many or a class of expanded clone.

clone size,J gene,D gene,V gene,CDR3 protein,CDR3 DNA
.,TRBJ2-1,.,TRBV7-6,CASSLAGTASYNEQFF,TGTGCCAGCAGCTTAGCTGGGACGGCTTCCTACAATGAGCAGTTCTTC
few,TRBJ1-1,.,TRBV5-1,CASSFDNTEAFF,TGCGCCAGCAGCTTCGATAACACTGAAGCTTTCTTT
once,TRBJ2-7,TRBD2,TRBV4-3,CASSHRTSGSVGGREQYF,TGCGCCAGCAGCCACAGGACTAGCGGGAGTGTTGGAGGACGGGAGCAGTACTTC
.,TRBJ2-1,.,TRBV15,CVTSRDRGYEQFF,TGTGTCACCAGCAGAGATCGTGGGTATGAGCAGTTCTTC
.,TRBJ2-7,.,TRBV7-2,CASAWGPPSYEQYF,TGTGCCAGCGCGTGGGGGCCCCCCTCCTACGAGCAGTACTTC
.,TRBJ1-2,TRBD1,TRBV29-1,CSVAGTGGIYGYTF,TGCAGCGTTGCCGGGACAGGGGGCATCTATGGCTACACCTTC
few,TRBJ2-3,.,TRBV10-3,CAISESSARDTQYF,TGTGCCATCAGTGAGTCGTCGGCCCGGGATACGCAGTATTTT
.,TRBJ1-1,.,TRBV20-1,CSGGGRANTEAFF,TGCAGTGGAGGCGGCAGGGCCAACACTGAAGCTTTCTTT
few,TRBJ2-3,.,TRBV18,CASSPTAGTSTDTQYF,TGTGCCAGCTCACCTACGGCGGGAACTAGCACAGATACGCAGTATTTT
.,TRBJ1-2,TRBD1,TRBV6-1,CASSEVPGQGNGYTF,TGTGCCAGCAGTGAAGTACCGGGACAGGGAAATGGCTACACCTTC
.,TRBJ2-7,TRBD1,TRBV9,CASSDPRDRVSYEQYF,TGTGCCAGCAGCGACCCTCGGGACAGGGTCTCCTACGAGCAGTACTTC
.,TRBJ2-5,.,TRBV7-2,CASSLESPSLLEQYF,TGTGCCAGCAGCCTAGAGTCGCCCTCCCTTTTGGAGCAGTACTTC
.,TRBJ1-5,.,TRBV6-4,CASSAELGQNQPQHF,TGTGCCAGCAGCGCGGAGTTAGGGCAGAATCAGCCCCAGCATTTT
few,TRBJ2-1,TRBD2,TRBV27,CASTSPPGLAYNEQFF,TGTGCCAGCACCTCACCGCCGGGACTAGCGTACAATGAGCAGTTCTTC
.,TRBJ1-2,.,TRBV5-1,CASSLDGGASGYTF,TGCGCCAGCAGCTTGGATGGGGGCGCCTCTGGCTACACCTTC
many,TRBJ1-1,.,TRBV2,CASRLQGTNTEAFF,TGTGCCAGCCGACTACAGGGAACGAACACTGAAGCTTTCTTT
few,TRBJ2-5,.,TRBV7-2,CASSFRGGMETQYF,TGTGCCAGCAGCTTTAGGGGGGGTATGGAGACCCAGTACTTC
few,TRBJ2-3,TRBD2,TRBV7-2,CASSLVGTSGGPRDTQYF,TGTGCCAGCAGCTTAGTTGGGACTAGCGGGGGACCTCGGGATACGCAGTATTTT
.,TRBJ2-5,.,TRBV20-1,CSARGEWRVHNEQYF,TGCAGTGCCCGGGGAGAATGGAGGGTCCACAATGAGCAGTACTTC
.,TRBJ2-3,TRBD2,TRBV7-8,CASSPRLAADTQYF,TGTGCCAGCAGCCCTAGGCTAGCGGCAGATACGCAGTATTTT
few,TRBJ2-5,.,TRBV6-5,CASSTSLHGGEETQYF,TGTGCCAGCAGCACCTCGCTTCACGGCGGGGAGGAGACCCAGTACTTC
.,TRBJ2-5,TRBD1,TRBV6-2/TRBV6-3,CASSITGEETQYF,TGTGCCAGTTCAATTACAGGGGAAGAGACCCAGTACTTC
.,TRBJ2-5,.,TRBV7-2,CASSTGTLGRETQYF,TGTGCCAGCAGCACTGGGACCTTAGGGAGGGAGACCCAGTACTTC
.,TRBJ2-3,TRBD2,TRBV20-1,CSAPSVPSGSRTDTQYF,TGCAGTGCCCCCTCCGTCCCGAGCGGGAGTAGGACAGATACGCAGTATTTT
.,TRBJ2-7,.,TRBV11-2,CASSLGTNSGEQYF,TGTGCCAGCAGCTTAGGAACAAACTCGGGCGAGCAGTACTTC
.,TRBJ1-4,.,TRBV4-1,CASSQENPRGGEKLFF,TGCGCCAGCAGCCAAGAGAATCCCAGGGGAGGGGAAAAACTGTTTTTT
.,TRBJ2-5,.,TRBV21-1,CASSKDERELQETQYF,TGTGCCAGCAGCAAAGATGAGCGGGAGCTCCAAGAGACCCAGTACTTC
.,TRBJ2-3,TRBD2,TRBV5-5,CASSPPGLAGTAGTDTQYF,TGTGCCAGCAGCCCCCCGGGACTAGCGGGGACCGCTGGCACAGATACGCAGTATTTT
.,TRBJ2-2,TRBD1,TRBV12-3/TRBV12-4,CASSYRGNTGELFF,TGTGCCAGCAGTTACAGGGGAAACACCGGGGAGCTGTTTTTT
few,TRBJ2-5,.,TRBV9,CASSVGGGVAQETQYF,TGTGCCAGCAGCGTAGGAGGAGGGGTGGCCCAAGAGACCCAGTACTTC
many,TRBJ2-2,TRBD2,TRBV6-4,CASRLGGTGELFF,TGTGCCAGCAGACTCGGGGGGACCGGGGAGCTGTTTTTT
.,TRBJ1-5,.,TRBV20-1,CSASPQNQPQHF,TGCAGTGCTTCGCCCCAGAATCAGCCCCAGCATTTT
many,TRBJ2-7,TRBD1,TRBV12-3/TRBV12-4,CASSSTGNGSYEQYF,TGTGCCAGCAGTTCGACAGGGAATGGATCCTACGAGCAGTACTTC
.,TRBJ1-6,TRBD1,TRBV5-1,CASSSGTENSPLHF,TGCGCCAGCAGCTCCGGGACAGAAAATTCACCCCTCCACTTT
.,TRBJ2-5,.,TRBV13,CASSLWTLQETQYF,TGTGCCAGCAGCTTATGGACACTCCAAGAGACCCAGTACTTC
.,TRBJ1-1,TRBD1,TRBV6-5,CASRDRGLNTEAFF,TGTGCCAGCAGGGACAGGGGTTTGAACACTGAAGCTTTCTTT
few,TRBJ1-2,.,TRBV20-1,CSAREDSYGYTF,TGCAGTGCTAGGGAGGACAGCTATGGCTACACCTTC
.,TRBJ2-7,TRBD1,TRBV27,CASSLRQGCEQYF,TGTGCCAGCAGCTTGCGACAGGGGTGCGAGCAGTACTTC
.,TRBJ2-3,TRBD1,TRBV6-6,CASGGQGMYTQYF,TGTGCCAGCGGGGGACAGGGCATGTATACGCAGTATTTT